These 18 T cell receptor beta chains were all obtained from the same sample, sequenced in a study of post-analysis software for immune sequencing data. Findings and caveats of the study: TRBV5-6, TRBV5-1 and TRBV20-1 belonged to a set of a handful of TRBV segments that were more frequent in patients than controls.

Every TCR beta cDNA library bore unique molecular identifiers. TCRdb re-analysed the PCR reads in MiXCR, keeping a single row per CDR3 protein. The sample lists hundreds of thousands of distinct CDR3 sequences, roughly 45% occurring once. No antigen has been identified for these receptors. The sequenced sample consisted of blood. All receptors come from a girl aged 10-17 years with multiple sclerosis.

The chain links TRBV12-3 or TRBV12-4 to TRBJ1-5; D is ambiguous. The CDR3 sequence is 14 residues long. V lost 5 bases to trimming and J lost 3 bases, with 11 bases between them. CDR3 sequence: CASSRLGTNQPQHF. In DNA form, the CDR3 reads TGTGCCAGCAGTCGCCTCGGAACCAATCAGCCCCAGCATTTT.

The chain couples TRBV15 to TRBJ2-5; D may be TRBD1 (5 bases). The CDR3 has 17 amino acids. Deletions cut 5 bases from V and 5 bases from J, with 24 bases between. Germline CDR1 LNHNV, CDR2 YYDKDF (reference sequence). CDR3 protein: CATSSRSSAAPGETQYF. The CDR3 region has the DNA TGTGCCACCAGCTCCCGCTCGAGTGCGGCCCCAGGGGAGACCCAGTACTTC.

The genes are TRBV6-6 and TRBJ2-2; weak D call: TRBD2 (6 bases). Germline CDR1 is MNHNY and CDR2 is SVGAGI (reference sequence). The CDR3 is made up of 13 amino acids. The germline V and J ends were trimmed by 6 bases and 3 bases, with 8 bases remaining between them. The CDR3 region is CASRRDDTGELFF. In DNA, the CDR3 is TGTGCCAGCAGGCGGGATGACACCGGGGAGCTGTTTTTT.

The CDR3 DNA is TGTGCCAGCAGCCCGTACGTTACCTACGAGCAGTACTTC. It specifies CASSPYVTYEQYF. This sequence joins TRBV12-3 or TRBV12-4 and TRBJ2-7, with no clear D. This CDR3 has 13 amino acids. Trimming took off 6 bases at V and 2 bases at J, with 11 bases between the two ends.

The rearrangement uses TRBV6-1 and TRBJ2-1, with unresolved D. Germline loops: CDR1 MNHNS, CDR2 SASEGT. The CDR3 totals 12 residues. Trimming removed 8 bases from V and 7 bases from J, with 12 bases in between. CDR3 amino acids: CASGRPANEQFF. The CDR3 DNA reads TGTGCCAGCGGACGGCCCGCGAATGAGCAGTTCTTC.

This chain links TRBV6-5 with TRBJ2-5; 11 bases match TRBD2. The CDR3 is 16 residues long. The V and J ends lost 7 bases and 4 bases, in that order; junction bases with no gene match: 11. Germline CDR1 is MNHEY and CDR2 is SVGAGI. The CDR3 DNA reads as TGTGCCAGCAAGCGTAGCGGGGGGGCTCCGCTAGAGACCCAGTACTTC. Protein product: CASKRSGGAPLETQYF.

The genes are TRBV15 and TRBJ2-5; 7 bases line up with TRBD2. The J call may be wrong; the DNA end is better matched by TRBJ2-1. The CDR3 spans 16 residues. Per the germline V gene, CDR1 is LNHNV and CDR2 is YYDKDF (reference sequence). The CDR3 sequence is CATSPTGGLGQETQFF. CDR3 DNA sequence: TGTGCCACCAGCCCAACTGGAGGACTAGGCCAAGAGACCCAGTTCTTC.

This clonotype was seen only a few times. The CDR3 nucleotides read TGTGCCAGCAGTCCCTGGGGGGAGGGAGGGGCTGAAGCTTTCTTT. This sequence encodes CASSPWGEGGAEAFF. The chain recombines TRBV6-5 with TRBJ1-1; tentative D call: TRBD1 (5 bases). V was pared by 5 bases and J by 6 bases, with 19 bases between. The CDR3 has 15 residues. In germline, CDR1 is MNHEY, CDR2 SVGAGI.

This clonotype was detected only a few times. The J gene is TRBJ1-2, the V gene TRBV20-1, with 8 bases identical to TRBD1. The germline CDR1 and CDR2 sequences are DFQATT and SNEGSKA (reference sequence). V gave up 0 bases and J gave up 8 bases; unmatched junction bases: 8. The CDR3 covers 14 residues. In DNA form, the CDR3 reads TGCAGTGCTAGAGAGGTTTGGACAGGGAACGGCTACACCTTC. This gives the protein CSAREVWTGNGYTF.

The V call is TRBV18, the J call TRBJ2-5, with 7 bases that match TRBD1. The CDR3 has 15 amino acids. The germline V gene has CDR1 KGHSH and CDR2 LQKENI. Losses at the gene ends were 2 bases for V and 5 bases for J; bases not matched to a gene: 8. CDR3 loop: CASSPFTGVRETQYF. DNA for the CDR3: TGTGCCAGCTCACCATTTACAGGGGTCCGGGAGACCCAGTACTTC.

This chain connects TRBV29-1 to TRBJ2-5, with 9 bases matching TRBD2. CDR1 is SQVTM and CDR2 is ANQGSEA in the germline V gene. The CDR3 is made up of 12 amino acids. The CDR3 nucleotides read TGCAGTGCTAGCGGGACCCAAGAGACCCAGTACTTC. Encoded protein: CSASGTQETQYF.

The sample holds a few counts of this clonotype. The chain employs TRBV30 and TRBJ2-7; D call uncertain. The J call is in doubt because the DNA end fits TRBJ2-5 better. The germline gives CDR1 GTSNPN, CDR2 SVGIG (reference sequence). The CDR3 consists of 11 residues. For the CDR3, the DNA is TGTGCCTGGAGTGTACGGGAGACCCAGTACTTC. Its translation is CAWSVRETQYF.

In this sample, this clonotype turned up many times. The junction departs from the called germline gene at one end, perhaps through a read error. This chain connects TRBV4-1 to TRBJ2-7, with D perhaps being TRBD1 or TRBD2 (5 bases each). The CDR3 loop spans 15 amino acids. The V gene's germline CDR1 is MGHRA and CDR2 YSYEKL. CDR3 region: CASSQEGDSSYEQYF. The CDR3 nucleotides read TGTGCCAGCAGCCAAGAGGGAGACAGCTCCTACGAGCAGTACTTC.

Only a few counts were recorded for this clonotype. The V gene is TRBV18, the J gene TRBJ2-3; tentative D call: TRBD2 (5 bases). The CDR3 contains 18 residues. The V gene's germline CDR1 is KGHSH and CDR2 LQKENI. The V end was cut by 3 bases, the J end by 6 bases, with 25 bases between. CDR3 nucleotides: TGTGCCAGCTCACCCCCGAAGGAGGCGACAATGCCCACGGATACGCAGTATTTT. This encodes CASSPPKEATMPTDTQYF.

In the case of this clonotype: The junction departs from the called germline gene at one end, perhaps through a read error. The rearrangement links TRBV6-2 or TRBV6-3 to TRBJ1-6; D not resolved. The germline gives CDR1 MNHEY, CDR2 SVGEGT. This CDR3 has 12 amino acids. DNA of the CDR3: TGTGCCAGCAGTCGGACGGATTCACCCCACCACTTT. Translating it yields CASSRTDSPHHF.

The chain carries TRBV10-1 and TRBJ2-7; maybe TRBD2 (5 bases). Looked up from germline, CDR1 is WNHNN and CDR2 is SYGVQD (reference sequence). This CDR3 is 12 amino acids long. V shed 2 bases and J shed 5 bases, with 7 bases lying between them. The CDR3: CASSEAGNEQYF. The DNA of the CDR3 is TGCGCCAGCAGTGAGGCGGGCAACGAGCAGTACTTC.

V is TRBV11-1 and J is TRBJ2-1; tentative D call: TRBD2 (6 bases). V lost 1 base and J 8 bases, leaving 9 bases between the germline ends. CDR1 is SGHAT, CDR2 FQDESV, per germline (reference sequence). This CDR3 is built from 13 residues. CDR3 nucleotide sequence: TGTGCCAGCAGCTTAGAGATAGCGGATGAGCAGTTCTTC. Translating it yields CASSLEIADEQFF.

Only one count was recorded for this clonotype. The CDR3 sequence is CSAREGQGKYNEQFF. The CDR3 bases are TGCAGTGCTAGAGAGGGGCAGGGAAAATACAATGAGCAGTTCTTC. The rearrangement uses TRBV20-1 and TRBJ2-1; D is possibly TRBD1 (5 bases). Trimming removed 0 bases at V and 4 bases at J, with 13 bases between. There are 15 residues in the CDR3. Germline V gene data show CDR1 as DFQATT and CDR2 as SNEGSKA (reference sequence).